This T cell receptor (beta chain) was found in a study of siplizumab effects on memory and regulatory T cells. Notes on this clone: What it binds is not known.

The CDR3 covers 15 residues. CDR1 and CDR2 (germline): LGHNA, YNFKEQ. V was shortened by 1 base and J by 0 bases, with 10 bases between the two germline ends. Study-level results: It was never confirmed that proliferating Tregs from siplizumab cultures were suppressive. Naive T cell populations appeared to exhibit greater diversity than memory cells and appeared to be major alloresponse contributors. No assignable naive or memory phenotype existed for roughly 80-96% of proliferating CD4+ or CD8+ clones.

Assay used: immunoSEQ multiplex PCR; TCRdb lists only in-frame clones, some missing. The sample has about 60,000 clones, approximately 87% seen once; the top ten hold roughly 3.8%. Sequences were generated from unstimulated naive, memory, effector memory and TEMRA subsets in a few donor pairs. Sequencing used memory CD4+ T cells sorted from blood. This sequence joins TRBV4-2 and TRBJ2-7; perhaps TRBD2 as D (6 bases). This receptor was taken from a human donor in good health. This chain's CDR3 is CASSQVADNSYEQYF. CDR3 bases: TGTGCCAGCAGCCAAGTAGCGGACAACTCCTACGAGCAGTACTTC.